These 16 T cell receptor beta chains were sequenced from one sample in a study of CXCR3-negative and CXCR3-positive naive CD8 T cells. The libraries of TRB cDNA were constructed through 5' RACE using UMI labels. TCRdb reprocessed the 5' RACE reads and reports one entry per CDR3 protein, with no DNA. This sample's clone table lists 35,000 to 55,000 distinct CDR3 sequences. Specimen: naive CXCR3- CD8+ T cells from blood. Subset in this sample: CD45RO-CCR7+CD27+CD95- naive CD8+ T cells lacking CXCR3 (TNR3-). Receptors originate from a human donor in good health. Some clones in this sample may be carry-over from other donors' samples.

This sequence joins TRBV5-6 and TRBJ2-2. CDR1 and CDR2 (germline): SGHDT, YYEEEE. The length of the CDR3 is 12 residues. CDR3: CASSFDGGELFF.

This chain uses TRBV10-3 with TRBJ2-5; the TRBD1 assignment by TCRdb is unverifiable without DNA. This CDR3 is built from 14 residues. The germline gives CDR1 ENHRY, CDR2 SYGVKD. The CDR3 sequence: CAISADRPQETQYF.

The gene calls are TRBV2 and TRBJ2-4; TCRdb outputs TRBD2, but without DNA this stays unchecked. This CDR3 has 15 residues. CDR1 SNHLY and CDR2 FYNNEI come from the germline V gene. The CDR3 loop is CASRAGPDLRNIQYF.

The chain joins TRBV4-3 to TRBJ2-7; the D call of TRBD1 rests on TCRdb alone, since no DNA is present to check it. The CDR3 spans 17 residues. CDR1 is LGHNA, CDR2 YSLEER, per germline. The CDR3 sequence is CASSLGSGRDGLYEQYF.

The V and J genes are TRBV4-2 and TRBJ1-1. Per germline, CDR1 LGHNA and CDR2 YNFKEQ. The CDR3 contains 15 residues. This CDR3 reads CASSQVIQGGTEAFF.

The V gene is TRBV6-4, the J gene TRBJ2-3. The CDR3 totals 14 residues. The germline gives CDR1 MRHNA, CDR2 SNTAGT. This CDR3 reads CASSDGTSTDTQYF.

The chain couples TRBV7-6 to TRBJ2-7. Per the germline V gene, CDR1 is SGHVS and CDR2 is FNYEAQ. This CDR3 is built from 14 residues. CDR3 sequence reads: CASSLGEGRYEQYF.

The chain is built from TRBV20-1 and TRBJ2-3; TCRdb reports TRBD1, a call that lacks DNA to check it against. CDR1 DFQATT and CDR2 SNEGSKA come from the germline V gene (reference sequence). This CDR3 has 15 amino acids. The CDR3 here is CSARGGGREFGTQYF.

This chain joins TRBV4-3 and TRBJ2-1; TCRdb selects TRBD1, and the lack of DNA leaves this call unchecked. Per the germline V gene, CDR1 is LGHNA and CDR2 is YSLEER. The CDR3 spans 14 residues. The CDR3 region is CASSHGTGDNEQFF.

The chain has TRBV21-1 and TRBJ2-2. TRBV21-1 is recorded as a pseudogene. The CDR3 has 18 amino acids. The CDR3 loop reads CASSHKIIANLNTGELFF.

The chain has TRBV5-1 and TRBJ2-7; absent DNA, TCRdb's TRBD1 call cannot be checked. The germline gives CDR1 SGHRS, CDR2 YFSETQ. This CDR3 is 11 amino acids long. CDR3 in amino acids: CASTGTYEQYF.

The CDR3 loop reads CASNQQGLHNEQFF. This chain links TRBV7-9 with TRBJ2-1. CDR1 SEHNR and CDR2 FQNEAQ come from the germline V gene (reference sequence). CDR3 size: 14 residues.

The rearrangement joins TRBV7-7 to TRBJ2-7; with no DNA, the TCRdb D assignment of TRBD1 cannot be verified. The CDR3 sequence is 14 residues long. Germline lookup yields CDR1 SSHAT and CDR2 FNYEAQ (reference sequence). CDR3 sequence reads: CASSSNRDSYEQYF. The whole variable domain, remainder taken from reference TRBV7-7 and TRBJ2-7, is GAGVSQSPRYKVTKRGQDVTLRCDPISSHATLYWYQQALGQGPEFLTYFNYEAQPDKSGLPSDRFSAERPEGSISTLTIQRTEQRDSAMYRCASSSNRDSYEQYFGPGTRLTVT.

CDR3 residues: CASSALNQETQYF. The rearrangement uses TRBV28 and TRBJ2-5. The CDR3 has 13 amino acids. Germline values: CDR1 MDHEN, CDR2 SYDVKM.

The chain carries TRBV14 and TRBJ2-1; the TCRdb call, TRBD2, lacks DNA for checking. The CDR3 loop spans 15 amino acids. The V gene's germline CDR1 is SGHDN and CDR2 FVKESK. CDR3 protein: CASSQALAGDYEQLF.

The V gene is TRBV12-3 or TRBV12-4, the J gene TRBJ2-1. CDR3 size: 16 residues. The CDR3 sequence is CASSLYPRDPYNEQFF.